This T cell receptor (beta chain) is drawn from a study of blood T cell repertoires in COVID-19. Study information: Samples representing acute and convalescent COVID-19 were sourced from the United States, Italy and Spain. T cells, B-cell-depleted T cells, or PBMCs provided the cDNA or gDNA that served as material.

Participant-given clinical history determined each cohort assignment. Symptom resolution, clearance, or two negative PCRs marked the recovered donors of Cohort 3. This table comes from immunoSEQ multiplex PCR, and its TCRdb copy is limited to in-frame clones, with some not included. The sample includes about 480,000 clones, approximately 87% seen only once; the top ten take less than 2%. Per the germline V gene, CDR1 is GTSNPN and CDR2 is SVGIG (reference sequence). This CDR3 region has 16 residues. V dropped 0 bases and J dropped 2 bases, with 16 bases sitting between them. Input material: PBMCs or T cells enriched from blood (not recorded which). V gene TRBV30 combines with J gene TRBJ1-1, with unresolved D. The source is a woman aged 40-49 years who had recovered from COVID-19. The CDR3 protein is CAWSVLGGSTNTEAFF. The CDR3 nucleotides read TGTGCCTGGAGTGTACTGGGAGGCAGTACCAACACTGAAGCTTTCTTT. The full variable domain, with the rest looked up from reference TRBV30 and TRBJ1-1, is SQTIHQWPATLVQPVGSPLSLECTVEGTSNPNLYWYRQAAGRGLQLLFYSVGIGQISSEVPQNLSASRPQDRQFILSSKKLLLSDSGFYLCAWSVLGGSTNTEAFFGQGTRLTVV.